The T cell receptor (beta chain) under discussion was sequenced for a study of T cell responses to AZD1222 COVID-19 vaccine. Study in general: Pooled together were second doses at about 4 or about 12 weeks. General study findings and limits: Spike regions recognized by vaccine-associated CD4 TCRs spanned the protein, led by 160-218 and 743-854. Repertoires were collected only later (after the peak T cell response had occurred).

V lost 5 bases, J lost 3 bases, and 10 bases lay in between. The CDR3 has 14 amino acids. Germline CDR1 MNHEY, CDR2 SVGEGT. Generated by immunoSEQ multiplex PCR, the TCRdb table keeps only in-frame clones and is missing some. The data contain around 100,000 clones, roughly 87% of them singletons. Regarding this clone: What it binds is unknown.

J is TRBJ2-2 and V is TRBV6-2 or TRBV6-3, with no clear D. This specimen was peripheral blood, taken on day 0 of AZD1222 vaccination. This receptor was taken from an adult in good health. CDR3 sequence: CASSRSGDTGELFF. As DNA, the CDR3 is TGTGCCAGCAGTCGGAGTGGAGACACCGGGGAGCTGTTTTTT.